Given below is one T cell receptor beta chain in context. This entry belongs to a study of patients and donors after allogeneic stem cell transplantation. The germline gives CDR1 MGHRA, CDR2 YSYEKL. J gave up 1 base and V 1 base, and 5 bases lay outside the gene matches. The CDR3 spans 17 residues. Each CDR3 protein is one row after TCRdb ran MiXCR on the RT-PCR reads. The sample records a few hundred thousand distinct CDR3 sequences, around two fifths being singletons. This receptor was taken from a human donor who was either an allogeneic HSCT recipient or a stem cell or donor lymphocyte infusion donor (not recorded which). It is not recorded whose cells these are; they may come from a transplant donor. The rearrangement uses TRBV4-1 and TRBJ2-1, with 9 bases matching TRBD1. Sequenced: blood, either unsorted or a sorted T cell fraction (not recorded which). CDR3 sequence: CASSQVTGGRSYNEQFF. Here the CDR3 DNA reads TGCGCCAGCAGCCAAGTTACAGGGGGCCGGTCCTACAATGAGCAGTTCTTC.